Presented here are 17 T cell receptor beta chains from one specimen sequenced in a study of shared clonotypes between healthy human individuals. Sequenced by immunoSEQ multiplex PCR; TCRdb stores in-frame clones only, minus some. Of a few million clones detected, approximately 94% appear once; the ten largest clones hold under 0.15%. The sequenced sample consisted of naive CD4+ T cells sorted from blood. Described subset: CD45RA+ positively selected. These receptor sequences come from a man between 18 and 35 years old in good health.

This clone appeared a few times. The chain carries TRBV30 and TRBJ1-1; the D is unclear. Germline CDR1 reads GTSNPN; CDR2 reads SVGIG (reference sequence). Trimming took off 5 bases at V and 2 bases at J, with 12 bases between the two ends. The CDR3 covers 13 residues. CDR3 bases: TGTGCCTGGCGTTTCGGAGCTAACACTGAAGCTTTCTTT. Translated: CAWRFGANTEAFF.

The chain couples TRBV28 to TRBJ2-2; weak D call: TRBD2 (5 bases). V shed 6 bases and J shed 4 bases, with 18 bases lying between them. The CDR3 length is 16 residues. Looked up from germline, CDR1 is MDHEN and CDR2 is SYDVKM. This CDR3 is CASRGSPPRGTGELFF. The CDR3 DNA is TGTGCCAGCAGAGGGTCCCCCCCCCGGGGCACCGGGGAGCTGTTTTTT.

With respect to this clone: Other DNA sequences from this sample encode an identical CDR3 as well. The chain is built from TRBV7-3 and TRBJ1-1; D remains ambiguous. Germline loops: CDR1 SGHTA, CDR2 FQGTGA. This CDR3 contains 13 residues. V was cut by 0 bases and J by 3 bases, with 5 bases left in between. The chain's CDR3 is CASSLTGDTEAFF. Written as DNA, the CDR3 is TGTGCCAGCAGCTTAACGGGCGACACTGAAGCTTTCTTT. The variable domain in full, with the rest retrieved from reference TRBV7-3 and TRBJ1-1, is GAGVSQTPSNKVTEKGKYVELRCDPISGHTALYWYRQSLGQGPEFLIYFQGTGAADDSGLPNDRFFAVRPEGSVSTLKIQRTERGDSAVYLCASSLTGDTEAFFGQGTRLTVV.

This sequence joins TRBV29-1 and TRBJ2-5; TRBD1 matches at 10 bases. The CDR3 is 14 amino acids. Trimming took 5 bases from V and 5 from J; bases not matched to a gene: 8. CDR1 is SQVTM and CDR2 is ANQGSEA in the germline V gene. CDR3 nucleotides: TGCAGCGTTAGGGGACAGGGGAGTTGGGAGACCCAGTACTTC. It encodes CSVRGQGSWETQYF.

V gene TRBV7-9 combines with J gene TRBJ2-7, with 7 bases that match TRBD2. Germline V lookup: CDR1 SEHNR, CDR2 FQNEAQ (reference sequence). With V trimmed by 5 bases and J by 5 bases, 15 bases remained unmatched. There are 16 residues in the CDR3. CDR3 coding DNA: TGTGCCAGCAGCCTGAGCGGGACTGCTATCTACGACGAGCAGTACTTC. This sequence encodes CASSLSGTAIYDEQYF.

The V call is TRBV27, the J call TRBJ2-7, with 10 bases matching TRBD1. This CDR3 has 14 residues. V shed 6 bases and J 3 bases; nucleotides not matched to a gene: 5. Germline V gene data show CDR1 as MNHEY and CDR2 as SMNVEV (reference sequence). The CDR3 region is CASSGDRGIYEQYF. CDR3 bases: TGTGCCAGCAGCGGGGACAGGGGCATCTACGAGCAGTACTTC.

The chain recombines TRBV6-6 with TRBJ1-5; tentatively, D is TRBD1 (6 bases). The length of the CDR3 is 14 residues. The germline V and J ends were trimmed by 0 bases and 5 bases, with 8 bases remaining between them. The germline V gene has CDR1 MNHNY and CDR2 SVGAGI (reference sequence). This CDR3 is CASSYSYRDQPQHF. For the CDR3, the DNA is TGTGCCAGCAGTTACTCTTACAGGGATCAGCCCCAGCATTTT.

V usage is TRBV5-4 and J usage is TRBJ1-1; D not certain. The CDR3 runs to 14 residues. Per the germline V gene, CDR1 is SGHNT and CDR2 is YYREEE (reference sequence). Trimming pared 6 bases from V and 3 bases from J, leaving 15 bases between. CDR3 amino acids: CASTSVGRDTEAFF. CDR3 bases: TGTGCCAGCACATCCGTTGGGAGGGACACTGAAGCTTTCTTT. Looking up the rest from reference TRBV5-4 and TRBJ1-1 gives the full variable domain: ETGVTQSPTHLIKTRGQQVTLRCSSQSGHNTVSWYQQALGQGPQFIFQYYREEENGRGNFPPRFSGLQFPNYSSELNVNALELDDSALYLCASTSVGRDTEAFFGQGTRLTVV.

The rearrangement joins TRBV6-5 to TRBJ2-7; no clear D. V was clipped by 6 bases and J by 1 base, with 10 bases between them. The CDR3 extends over 13 amino acids. Germline V gene sequence: CDR1 MNHEY, CDR2 SVGAGI. For the CDR3, the DNA is TGTGCCAGCAGCCCGACATCGTCCTACGAGCAGTACTTC. Translating gives CASSPTSSYEQYF.

The gene calls are TRBV10-3 and TRBJ1-5; no clear D gene. The CDR3 length is 13 residues. V was cut by 0 bases and J by 12 bases, with 12 bases left in between. Germline loops: CDR1 ENHRY, CDR2 SYGVKD. The CDR3 DNA reads as TGTGCCATCAGTGAGTCAGGCGACGCCCGCCAGCATTTT. Its translation is CAISESGDARQHF.

The rearrangement links TRBV12-5 to TRBJ2-5; 8 bases map to TRBD1. Germline CDR1 LGHNT, CDR2 FRNRAP. This CDR3 region has 13 residues. With 7 bases clipped from V and 4 bases from J, the junction kept 5 bases outside the gene matches. The CDR3 DNA is TGTGCTAGTGTGACGACAGGGGCAGAGACCCAGTACTTC. It specifies CASVTTGAETQYF.

This rearrangement joins TRBV5-1 to TRBJ2-6; no clear D. Trimming stripped 0 bases from V and 4 bases from J, with 11 bases between. The CDR3 has 16 residues. CDR1 SGHRS and CDR2 YFSETQ come from the germline V gene. CDR3 coding DNA: TGCGCCAGCAGCTTGGGTTGGGAAAGCGGGGCCAACGTCCTGACTTTC. Encoded protein: CASSLGWESGANVLTF.

This sequence joins TRBV19 and TRBJ1-5; D might be TRBD1 (5 bases). Trimming took off 3 bases at V and 5 bases at J, with 11 bases between the two ends. The CDR3 contains 14 residues. The germline V gene has CDR1 LNHDA and CDR2 SQIVND (reference sequence). Here the CDR3 reads CASSMNPGHQPQHF. Written as DNA, the CDR3 is TGTGCCAGTAGTATGAACCCGGGGCATCAGCCCCAGCATTTT.

This chain uses TRBV19 with TRBJ2-7, with 8 bases fitting TRBD1. Per germline, CDR1 LNHDA and CDR2 SQIVND (reference sequence). The CDR3 consists of 14 residues. The trim removed 7 bases at V and 4 bases at J, leaving 9 bases unmatched. The DNA for the CDR3 is TGTGCCAGTAATTCAGGGGGCTTCCCTTACGAGCAGTACTTC. This sequence encodes CASNSGGFPYEQYF.

The DNA of the CDR3 is TGTGCCAGCAGCTTAGGTTTAGCGGGAAAAGATACGCAGTATTTT. It is translated as CASSLGLAGKDTQYF. The rearrangement uses TRBV7-2 and TRBJ2-3, with 8 bases aligning to TRBD2. J lost 5 bases, V lost 1 base, and 5 bases had no gene match. The CDR3 sequence is 15 residues long. Looked up from germline, CDR1 is SGHTA and CDR2 is FQGNSA.

The genes are TRBV5-5 and TRBJ2-1, with 10 bases that match TRBD2. The trim removed 3 bases at V and 9 bases at J, leaving 9 bases unmatched. The CDR3 is 15 amino acids. Germline values: CDR1 SGHKS, CDR2 YYEKEE (reference sequence). CDR3 sequence (DNA): TGTGCCAGCAGCTCCGGGACTAGCGCTATGATTGAGCAGTTCTTC. It is translated as CASSSGTSAMIEQFF.

The V gene is TRBV6-1, the J gene TRBJ2-1; D call uncertain. The CDR3 runs to 12 residues. Trimming shortened V by 7 bases and J by 10 bases, and 14 bases separated the two germline ends. CDR1 MNHNS and CDR2 SASEGT come from the germline V gene. In DNA, the CDR3 is TGTGCCAGCACCCGCAGTTTCGAAGAGCAGTTCTTC. It translates to CASTRSFEEQFF.